The clone carrying this T cell receptor beta chain was counted between two and nine times. The junction shows a germline mismatch at one end, possibly a read error. The data belong to a study of blood T cells in healthy people across ages. The authors ran a second PCR of about 6 to 11 cycles using a sample-barcoded 5' primer and a J-beta primer mix. TCRdb itself ran the 5' RACE reads through MiXCR, one entry per CDR3 protein. The sample consists of about 1.5 million distinct CDR3 sequences, 40% to 45% of them appearing once. The CDR3 loop spans 16 amino acids. In germline, CDR1 is SSHAT, CDR2 FNYEAQ (reference sequence).

Sequencing input: blood. The chain joins TRBV7-7 to TRBJ2-7; D is uncertain. This TCR came from a woman younger than 35 in good health. CDR3 DNA sequence: TGTGCTAGCAGCTTTAGAGTTACTCACTACCCCTACGAGCAGTACTTC. Protein sequence: CASSFRVTHYPYEQYF.